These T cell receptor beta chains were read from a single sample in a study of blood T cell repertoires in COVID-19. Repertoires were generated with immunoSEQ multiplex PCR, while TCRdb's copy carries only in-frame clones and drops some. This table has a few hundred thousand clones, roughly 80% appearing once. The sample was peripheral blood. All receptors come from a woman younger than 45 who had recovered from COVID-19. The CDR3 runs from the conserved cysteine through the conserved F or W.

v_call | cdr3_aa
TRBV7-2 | CASSSRGGGIDTQYF
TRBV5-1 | CASSTGQGLEDTQYF
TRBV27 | CASSLRGFPSSYNSPLHF
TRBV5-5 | CASSSVKRHYEQYF
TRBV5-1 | CASSLVGGVNEQFF
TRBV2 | CASISGRVDTQYF
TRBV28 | CASSLGGYYNEQFF
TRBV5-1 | CASSLDPPGTGTEAFF
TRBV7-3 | CASSLGGSGNYEQYF
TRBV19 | CASSTLAGAKNIQYF
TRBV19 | CATTGLDYGYTF
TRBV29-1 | CSVGTGDSNQPQHF
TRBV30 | CAWETSTGQGAYGYTF
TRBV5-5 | CASSLHDSYTDTQYF
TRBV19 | CASSVRHFSGANVLTF
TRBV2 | CASSPGTGGDQPQHF
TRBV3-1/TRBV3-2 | CASSQGRNTEAFF
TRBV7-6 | CASSPGTSGLGTGELFF
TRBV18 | CASSPQDRREGFYEQYF
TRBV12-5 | CASGSTKLVPDYEQYF
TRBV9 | CASSAARTSVYNEQFF
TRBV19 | CASSGTGGFETQYF
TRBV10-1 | CASSEGRLNSPLHF
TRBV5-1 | CASSPTAGELFF
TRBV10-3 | CAISGSGTNTGELFF
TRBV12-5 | CASGPPNTRELFF
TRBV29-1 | CSVRSADYQYF
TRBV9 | CASSPRRQGEAGNEKLFF
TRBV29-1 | CSVEEPYPGQGTSSSTDTQYF
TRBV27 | CASSFGNSGTYNEQFF
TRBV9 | CASSVGVAGLLNEQFF
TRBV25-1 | CASEESYEQYF
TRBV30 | CACPGEEGFGKLFF
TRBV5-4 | CASSSRYEQYF
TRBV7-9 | CASSLVPSGRENIQYF
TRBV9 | CASSVGWGRGNEQFF
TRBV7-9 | CASSAVQGTDTQYF
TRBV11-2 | CASSLAAGTASYEQYF
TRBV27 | CASSQLYNEQFF
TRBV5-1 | CASSRAGTGGYEQYF
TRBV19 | CASRRAGTGGVYEQYF
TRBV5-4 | CASSGTGGTNEKLFF
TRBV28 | CASNRDRRNYGYTF
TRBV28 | CASSLWAPQDEQFF
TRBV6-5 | CASVQGILNTEAFF
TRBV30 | CAWRPWSDYGYTF
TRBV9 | CASSVPGPGDTQYF
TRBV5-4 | CASSRRPRFGVEYF
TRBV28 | CAIRRGGEVTEAFF
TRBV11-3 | CASSLAGSPYNEQFF
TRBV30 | CALGLEAYNEQFF
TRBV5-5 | CASRRDSETQYF
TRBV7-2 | CASSYNRGKETQYF
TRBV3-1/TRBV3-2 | CASSQSYRGLEQYF
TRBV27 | CASSLRQLTFEQYF
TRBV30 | CAWSPGGETQYF
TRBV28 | CASSLYPVKTSAPYEQYF
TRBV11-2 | CASSLVSGRASSPLHF